A single sample gave rise to the 14 T cell receptor beta chains below, sequenced in a study of blood T cell repertoires in COVID-19. The data were produced by immunoSEQ multiplex PCR, yet TCRdb's version contains in-frame clones alone and is incomplete. The sample lists roughly 500,000 clones; 85% to 90% were seen once. Sequenced sample: PBMCs or T cells enriched from blood (not recorded which). The receptors originated from a woman aged 40 to 50 who had recovered from COVID-19.

The CDR3 sequence: CASSPGQSLNYGYTF. The DNA for the CDR3 is TGTGCCAGTAGCCCCGGACAGTCCCTGAACTATGGCTACACCTTC. J is TRBJ1-2 and V is TRBV19; perhaps TRBD1 as D (6 bases). The CDR3 loop spans 15 amino acids. V was trimmed by 6 bases and J by 2 bases, leaving 16 bases between them. Germline V CDR1 and CDR2: LNHDA, SQIVND (reference sequence). The complete variable domain, with remaining parts taken from reference TRBV19 and TRBJ1-2, reads DGGITQSPKYLFRKEGQNVTLSCEQNLNHDAMYWYRQDPGQGLRLIYYSQIVNDFQKGDIAEGYSVSREKKESFPLTVTSAQKNPTAFYLCASSPGQSLNYGYTFGSGTRLTVV.

The rearrangement joins TRBV27 to TRBJ1-2; TRBD1 matches 7 bases. Trimming took 4 bases from V and 8 from J; bases not matched to a gene: 4. The CDR3 extends over 12 amino acids. Germline CDR1 reads MNHEY; CDR2 reads SMNVEV (reference sequence). The CDR3 reads CASSSTGNGYTF. The CDR3 nucleotides are TGTGCCAGCAGTTCGACAGGGAACGGCTACACCTTC.

The V call is TRBV7-8, the J call TRBJ2-1, with 15 bases identical to TRBD2. Germline CDR1 and CDR2: SGHVS and FQNEAQ. With V trimmed by 2 bases and J by 6 bases, 8 bases remained unmatched. This CDR3 region has 18 residues. The CDR3 DNA sequence: TGTGCCAGCAGCTTAACAAGGACTAGCGGGAGGGCCATCAATGAGCAGTTCTTC. Protein: CASSLTRTSGRAINEQFF.

The chain combines TRBV10-1 with TRBJ2-3, with D possibly matching TRBD2 (6 bases). Germline CDR1 and CDR2: WNHNN and SYGVQD (reference sequence). Trimming took 2 bases from V and 2 from J, leaving 11 bases between them. The CDR3 extends over 15 amino acids. The DNA for the CDR3 is TGCGCCAGCAGTGAGAAGGACTACGACACAGATACGCAGTATTTT. This gives the protein CASSEKDYDTDTQYF.

The chain employs TRBV19 and TRBJ2-2, with TRBD1 identical over 7 bases. Germline-derived CDR1 and CDR2 are LNHDA and SQIVND (reference sequence). J lost 5 bases, V lost 8 bases, and 14 bases had no gene match. The CDR3 extends over 16 amino acids. Here the CDR3 DNA reads TGTGCCAGTCACCCCCGGAAGGGGGCGAGGACCGGGGAGCTGTTTTTT. This translates into CASHPRKGARTGELFF.

The genes are TRBV18 and TRBJ2-7; TRBD2 agrees at 8 bases. Germline V gene data show CDR1 as KGHSH and CDR2 as LQKENI. The CDR3 extends over 16 amino acids. With 4 bases clipped from V and 5 bases from J, the junction kept 13 bases outside the gene matches. CDR3 residues: CASSLRTSLAGHEQYF. DNA for the CDR3: TGTGCCAGCTCACTAAGGACTTCGCTAGCGGGCCACGAGCAGTACTTC.

This clone has only one observation. The chain combines TRBV6-5 with TRBJ1-2, with TRBD1 as a possible D gene (5 bases). The V end was cut by 11 bases, the J end by 0 bases, with 16 bases between. CDR1 and CDR2 from the germline V gene are MNHEY and SVGAGI. The CDR3 sequence is 14 residues long. The CDR3 loop is CACGDRITNYGYTF. The CDR3, as DNA: TGTGCCTGCGGGGACCGAATTACTAACTATGGCTACACCTTC.

The sample holds one count of this clone. The chain employs TRBV19 and TRBJ1-5; D ambiguous. Per the germline V gene, CDR1 is LNHDA and CDR2 is SQIVND (reference sequence). Deletions cut 5 bases from V and 1 base from J, with 18 bases between. The CDR3 loop spans 17 amino acids. CDR3 nucleotide sequence: TGTGCCAGTAGTCCCTTGCGAGGGTCTAGGAGCAATCAGCCCCAGCATTTT. This gives the protein CASSPLRGSRSNQPQHF. The full variable domain, rest sourced from reference TRBV19 and TRBJ1-5, is DGGITQSPKYLFRKEGQNVTLSCEQNLNHDAMYWYRQDPGQGLRLIYYSQIVNDFQKGDIAEGYSVSREKKESFPLTVTSAQKNPTAFYLCASSPLRGSRSNQPQHFGDGTRLSIL.

This clone is a singleton in its sample. The chain has TRBV27 and TRBJ2-7; D perhaps matches TRBD2 (6 bases). The V gene lost 2 bases and the J gene lost 4 bases, with 12 bases spanning the gap. The V gene's germline CDR1 is MNHEY and CDR2 SMNVEV (reference sequence). CDR3 size: 14 residues. CDR3 residues: CASSLRRGRYEQYF. CDR3 sequence (DNA): TGTGCCAGCAGTTTACGGCGGGGACGATACGAGCAGTACTTC.

The V gene is TRBV15, the J gene TRBJ2-2; 7 bases are a match to TRBD2. The CDR3 contains 16 residues. The V gene end was trimmed by 1 base and the J gene end by 5 bases; junction bases not matched to a gene: 7. Looked up from germline, CDR1 is LNHNV and CDR2 is YYDKDF (reference sequence). The CDR3 protein is CATSRVGLAETGELFF. DNA of the CDR3: TGTGCCACCAGCAGAGTGGGGCTAGCGGAAACCGGGGAGCTGTTTTTT.

The V gene is TRBV10-1, the J gene TRBJ2-3; maybe TRBD1 (6 bases). CDR3 length: 15 amino acids. Deletions cut 6 bases from V and 3 bases from J, with 16 bases between. Germline-derived CDR1 and CDR2 are WNHNN and SYGVQD (reference sequence). The CDR3, as DNA: TGCGCCAGCAGCCCGGGACACCAGCCGACAGATACGCAGTATTTT. It encodes CASSPGHQPTDTQYF.

The chain combines TRBV9 with TRBJ1-1; perhaps TRBD1 as D (5 bases). Per the germline V gene, CDR1 is SGDLS and CDR2 is YYNGEE. The CDR3 is made up of 13 amino acids. Trimming left V 1 base short and J 6 bases short, with 10 bases between. In DNA form, the CDR3 reads TGTGCCAGCAGCGTATCTGGGGGGTCTGAAGCTTTCTTT. It codes for CASSVSGGSEAFF. Full variable domain (outside the CDR3, taken from reference TRBV9 and TRBJ1-1): DSGVTQTPKHLITATGQRVTLRCSPRSGDLSVYWYQQSLDQGLQFLIQYYNGEERAKGNILERFSAQQFPDLHSELNLSSLELGDSALYFCASSVSGGSEAFFGQGTRLTVV.

This clone appeared a single time. CDR3 sequence (DNA): TGTGCCAGCAGCCATTGGGGACAGGGAGGACAGCCCCAGCATTTT. This gives the protein CASSHWGQGGQPQHF. The chain has TRBV3-1 (or the pseudogene TRBV3-2) and TRBJ1-5; 9 positions agree with TRBD1. The V gene's germline CDR1 is LGHDT and CDR2 YNNKEL (reference sequence). The CDR3 runs to 15 residues. With 3 bases clipped from V and 7 bases from J, the junction kept 7 bases outside the gene matches.

V gene TRBV27 combines with J gene TRBJ1-6; 9 nucleotides align to TRBD1. The CDR3 extends over 16 amino acids. The germline V gene has CDR1 MNHEY and CDR2 SMNVEV (reference sequence). The trim removed 4 bases at V and 8 bases at J, leaving 9 bases unmatched. DNA of the CDR3: TGTGCCAGCAGTTCTGGCCCCGGGACAGGGCATTCACCCCTCCACTTT. Protein: CASSSGPGTGHSPLHF.